These T cell receptor beta chains were read from a single sample in a study of cytomegalovirus exposure and HLA in healthy donors. Sequencing was performed with immunoSEQ multiplex PCR; in TCRdb, only in-frame clones are kept and a portion is missing. The sample comprises about 200,000 clones, 70% to 90% of which are singletons, and approximately 2.4% rests with the top ten. Sequencing used PBMCs. These receptors were obtained from a woman between 50 and 59 years old in good health and CMV-seronegative. Both conserved end residues are part of each CDR3. Each record gives: clone size, J gene, V gene, D gene, CDR3 DNA, CDR3 protein. The D gene is left open where the match is weak. The size field is filled for only some rows; it gives once, few, many or a size class.

-,TRBJ2-3,TRBV6-4,TRBD2,TGTGCCAGCAGTGACTCTCGGACTAGCGCTCCTAGCACAGATACGCAGTATTTT,CASSDSRTSAPSTDTQYF
-,TRBJ1-2,TRBV19,-,TGTGCCAGTAGTACCGGCCCAGGGGTAATTGGCTACACCTTC,CASSTGPGVIGYTF
-,TRBJ1-4,TRBV12-5,TRBD1,TGTGCTAGTGGTTTGCCGCTGACAGGGCCCCATGAAAAACTGTTTTTT,CASGLPLTGPHEKLFF
once,TRBJ1-1,TRBV7-2,-,TGTGCCAGCAGCCCGAACTTCGTTAAAGCTTTCTTT,CASSPNFVKAFF
-,TRBJ1-2,TRBV13,-,TGTGCCAGCAGCCTCCAGGTGACAGCATCTAACTATGGCTACACCTTC,CASSLQVTASNYGYTF
-,TRBJ2-3,TRBV7-3,-,TGTGCCAGCAGCTTAAGCCCCCAGGATACGCAGTATTTT,CASSLSPQDTQYF
-,TRBJ1-6,TRBV4-2,TRBD1,TGTGCCAGCAGCCAAGTCCAGGGGGCTGCGAGTAATTCACCCCTCCACTTT,CASSQVQGAASNSPLHF
-,TRBJ2-3,TRBV28,TRBD2,TGTGCCAGCAACTCATTAGGACTAGTCAAATTTAGCACAGATACGCAGTATTTT,CASNSLGLVKFSTDTQYF
-,TRBJ1-5,TRBV5-1,TRBD1,TGCGCCAGCAGCTTGCTCGGACAGGACTACAATCAGCCCCAGCATTTT,CASSLLGQDYNQPQHF
-,TRBJ1-6,TRBV27,-,TGTGCCAGCAGTTCTCCGACAGGAAGCTCCTATAATTCACCCCTCCACTTT,CASSSPTGSSYNSPLHF
-,TRBJ2-1,TRBV27,-,TGTGCCAGCAGTTTATATAAAAATGAGCAGTTCTTC,CASSLYKNEQFF
once,TRBJ2-1,TRBV27,TRBD2,TGTGCCAGCAGCCCTAGCGGACCCTCCTACAATGAGCAGTTCTTC,CASSPSGPSYNEQFF
-,TRBJ2-1,TRBV6-5,-,TGTGCCAGCAGTTTATACTTGAGCTCCTGCAATGAGCAGTTCTTC,CASSLYLSSCNEQFF
-,TRBJ2-1,TRBV19,TRBD1,TGTGCCAGTAACCCGACAGGGGTCCACTCCTACAATGAGCAGTTCTTC,CASNPTGVHSYNEQFF
few,TRBJ2-7,TRBV7-8,TRBD2,TGTGCCAGCAGCTTAGCCCCGGGACTAGCGTCCTACGAGCAGTACTTC,CASSLAPGLASYEQYF
-,TRBJ1-3,TRBV7-2,-,TGTGCCAGCAGCTGGGGCCAGGTTTGGGGCTCTGGAAACACCATATATTTT,CASSWGQVWGSGNTIYF
-,TRBJ1-4,TRBV7-9,-,TGTGCCAGCAGCCAACGAACGACATTGGCTAATGAAAAACTGTTTTTT,CASSQRTTLANEKLFF
-,TRBJ2-7,TRBV19,TRBD2,TGTGCCAGTAGTTTGGGACTAGCGGGAGGCTACGAGCAGTACTTC,CASSLGLAGGYEQYF
-,TRBJ2-7,TRBV28,TRBD1,TGTGCCAGCAGGTCGCCGGGACAGGGCTCCTACGAGCAGTACTTC,CASRSPGQGSYEQYF
few,TRBJ2-1,TRBV6-1,TRBD2,TGTGCCAGCAGTGAAGAAGCGGGAGACTACAATGAGCAGTTCTTC,CASSEEAGDYNEQFF
-,TRBJ1-4,TRBV25-1,TRBD1,TGTGCCAGCAGTGACCCCGGGACAGGTCGAGAAAAACTGTTTTTT,CASSDPGTGREKLFF
-,TRBJ1-1,TRBV18,-,TGTGCCAGCTCACCCGTTTTATCCCGGGGGAACACTGAAGCTTTCTTT,CASSPVLSRGNTEAFF
-,TRBJ1-1,TRBV5-5,-,TGTGCCAGCAGCTTGGGGCAGATCATGAACACTGAAGCTTTCTTT,CASSLGQIMNTEAFF
-,TRBJ2-1,TRBV5-1,TRBD2,TGCGCCAGCAGCCCAGGGACTAGCGGGAGGATAGGATCCAATGAGCAGTTCTTC,CASSPGTSGRIGSNEQFF
-,TRBJ1-5,TRBV30,TRBD1,TGTGCCGGGACAGGCGATCAGCCCCAGCATTTT,CAGTGDQPQHF
-,TRBJ2-7,TRBV6-6,-,TGTGCCAGCAGTTACTCCAGAAGGCAGGGGCCCTACGAGCAGTACTTC,CASSYSRRQGPYEQYF
-,TRBJ2-7,TRBV5-5,TRBD1,TGTGCCAGCAGCCCCGGGACAGGTCCCTACGAGCAGTACTTC,CASSPGTGPYEQYF
once,TRBJ2-7,TRBV18,TRBD2,TGTGCCAGCTCACCCCGGACTAGCGATCCCCGTAACGGACAGTACTTC,CASSPRTSDPRNGQYF
-,TRBJ2-7,TRBV6-6,TRBD1,TGTGCCAGCAGGAGGGGACAGGGGGCTAACGAGCAGTACTTC,CASRRGQGANEQYF
-,TRBJ2-3,TRBV5-4,TRBD2,TGTGCCAGCACCCCGGGGCTAGCGGGAAGAGATACGCAGTATTTT,CASTPGLAGRDTQYF
-,TRBJ1-1,TRBV27,TRBD1,TGTGCCAGCAGAACCGGACAGGGGAACACTGAAGCTTTCTTT,CASRTGQGNTEAFF
-,TRBJ2-2,TRBV7-9,-,TGTGCCAGCAGCTTTGGTAGTGGTGGAGGTAACACCGGGGAGCTGTTTTTT,CASSFGSGGGNTGELFF
-,TRBJ2-2,TRBV6-5,-,TGTGCCAGCAGTCCTCAGGGAGGCACCGGGGAGCTGTTTTTT,CASSPQGGTGELFF
once,TRBJ2-7,TRBV11-2,TRBD1,TGTGCCAGCGGGAGTGGAACAGGGGGCTTCGAGCAGTACTTC,CASGSGTGGFEQYF
-,TRBJ2-2,TRBV28,TRBD1,TGTGCCAGCAGTCAATACAGGGGCACCGGGGAGCTGTTTTTT,CASSQYRGTGELFF
-,TRBJ1-5,TRBV6-5,TRBD1,TGTGCCAGCAGTTACGGGGACAGGATTAGCAATCAGCCCCAGCATTTT,CASSYGDRISNQPQHF
-,TRBJ1-2,TRBV5-4,TRBD1,TGTGCCAGCAGTAGACAGGGTTCTAACTATGGCTACACCTTC,CASSRQGSNYGYTF
-,TRBJ2-5,TRBV15,TRBD2,TGTGCCACCAGCAGCAAGCGGGAGTGGGGGACCCAGTACTTC,CATSSKREWGTQYF
-,TRBJ2-7,TRBV12-5,TRBD1,TGTGCTAGTGGTTTGGGGACAGGGTGGGACGAGCAGTACTTC,CASGLGTGWDEQYF
once,TRBJ1-2,TRBV19,-,TGTGCCAGCACGGAAACAGCTAACTATGGCTACACCTTC,CASTETANYGYTF
few,TRBJ2-7,TRBV7-9,TRBD1,TGTGCCAGCAGCCAAAGTGGGACAGGGTCCTACGAGCAGTACTTC,CASSQSGTGSYEQYF
-,TRBJ2-5,TRBV7-3,TRBD2,TGTGCCAGCAGCTCGGGACTAGCGGGAGGCGGGGAGGCCCAGTACTTC,CASSSGLAGGGEAQYF
-,TRBJ2-1,TRBV7-2,TRBD2,TGTGCCAGCAGCCGTGGGACTAGCCCCTACAATGAGCAGTTCTTC,CASSRGTSPYNEQFF
-,TRBJ1-5,TRBV7-2,TRBD1,TGTGCCAGCAGCCGTGACAGGGGTACGGGTAGCAATCAGCCCCAGCATTTT,CASSRDRGTGSNQPQHF